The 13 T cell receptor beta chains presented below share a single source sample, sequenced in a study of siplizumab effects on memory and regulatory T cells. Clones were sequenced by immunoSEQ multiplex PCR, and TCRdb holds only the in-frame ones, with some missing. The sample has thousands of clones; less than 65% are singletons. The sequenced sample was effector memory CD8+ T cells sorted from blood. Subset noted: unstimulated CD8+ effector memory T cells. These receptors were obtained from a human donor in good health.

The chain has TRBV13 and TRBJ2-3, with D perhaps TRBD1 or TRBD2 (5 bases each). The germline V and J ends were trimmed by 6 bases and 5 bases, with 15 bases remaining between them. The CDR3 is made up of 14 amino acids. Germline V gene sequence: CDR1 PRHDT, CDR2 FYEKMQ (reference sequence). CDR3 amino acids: CASSGRGLLDTQYF. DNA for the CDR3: TGTGCCAGCAGTGGTCGGGGCCTGCTAGATACGCAGTATTTT.

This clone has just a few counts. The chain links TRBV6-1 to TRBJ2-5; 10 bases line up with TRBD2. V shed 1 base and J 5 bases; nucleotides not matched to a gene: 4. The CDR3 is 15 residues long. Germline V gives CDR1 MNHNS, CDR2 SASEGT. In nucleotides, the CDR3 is TGTGCCAGCAGTGAAGTAGCGGGGGGTGGGGAGACCCAGTACTTC. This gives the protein CASSEVAGGGETQYF.

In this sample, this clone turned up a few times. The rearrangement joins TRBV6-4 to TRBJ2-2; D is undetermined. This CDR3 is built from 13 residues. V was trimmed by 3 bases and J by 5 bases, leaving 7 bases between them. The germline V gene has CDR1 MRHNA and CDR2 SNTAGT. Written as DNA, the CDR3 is TGTGCCAGCAGTGATTCGGAAACCGGGGAGCTGTTTTTT. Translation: CASSDSETGELFF.

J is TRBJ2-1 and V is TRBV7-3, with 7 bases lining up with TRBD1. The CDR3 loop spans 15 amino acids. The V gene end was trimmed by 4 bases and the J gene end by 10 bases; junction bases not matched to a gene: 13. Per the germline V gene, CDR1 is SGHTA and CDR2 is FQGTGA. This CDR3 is CASSWLGGPESEQFF. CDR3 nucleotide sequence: TGTGCCAGCAGCTGGTTAGGGGGCCCCGAAAGCGAGCAGTTCTTC.

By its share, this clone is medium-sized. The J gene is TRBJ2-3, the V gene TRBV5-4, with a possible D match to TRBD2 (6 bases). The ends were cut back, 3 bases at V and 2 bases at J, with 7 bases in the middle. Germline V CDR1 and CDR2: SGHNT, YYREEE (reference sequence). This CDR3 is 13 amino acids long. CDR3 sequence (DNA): TGTGCCAGCAGCTGGACTACCACAGATACGCAGTATTTT. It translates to CASSWTTTDTQYF.

The CDR3 sequence: CAAQGGIGYTF. For the CDR3, the DNA is TGTGCCGCCCAAGGGGGGATTGGCTACACCTTC. The rearrangement joins TRBV10-3 to TRBJ1-2, with D tentatively TRBD1 (6 bases). The V gene's germline CDR1 is ENHRY and CDR2 SYGVKD. This CDR3 is built from 11 residues. Deletions cut 11 bases from V and 7 bases from J, with 14 bases between.

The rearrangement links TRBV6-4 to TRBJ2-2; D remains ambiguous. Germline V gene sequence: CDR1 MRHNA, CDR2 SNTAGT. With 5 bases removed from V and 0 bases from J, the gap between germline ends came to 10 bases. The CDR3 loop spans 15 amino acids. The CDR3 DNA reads TGTGCCAGCAGTCTGGGCGGCACGAACACCGGGGAGCTGTTTTTT. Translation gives CASSLGGTNTGELFF.

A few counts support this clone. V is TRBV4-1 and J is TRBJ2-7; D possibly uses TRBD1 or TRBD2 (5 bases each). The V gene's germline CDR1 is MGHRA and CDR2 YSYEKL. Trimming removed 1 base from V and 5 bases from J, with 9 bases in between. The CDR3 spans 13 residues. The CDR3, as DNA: TGCGCCAGCAGCCAAGTGGGGGAGAACGAGCAGTACTTC. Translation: CASSQVGENEQYF.

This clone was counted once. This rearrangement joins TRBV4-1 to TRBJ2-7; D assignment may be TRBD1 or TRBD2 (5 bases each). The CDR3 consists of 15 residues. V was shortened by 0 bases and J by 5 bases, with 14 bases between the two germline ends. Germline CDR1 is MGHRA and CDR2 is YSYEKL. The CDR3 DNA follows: TGCGCCAGCAGCCAAGATATTGGGACGTCGGACGAGCAGTACTTC. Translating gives CASSQDIGTSDEQYF.

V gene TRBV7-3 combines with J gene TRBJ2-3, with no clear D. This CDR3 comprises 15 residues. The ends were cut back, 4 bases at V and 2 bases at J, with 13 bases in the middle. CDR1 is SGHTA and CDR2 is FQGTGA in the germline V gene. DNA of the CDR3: TGTGCCAGCAGCTCAACTCCCTACTACACAGATACGCAGTATTTT. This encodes CASSSTPYYTDTQYF.

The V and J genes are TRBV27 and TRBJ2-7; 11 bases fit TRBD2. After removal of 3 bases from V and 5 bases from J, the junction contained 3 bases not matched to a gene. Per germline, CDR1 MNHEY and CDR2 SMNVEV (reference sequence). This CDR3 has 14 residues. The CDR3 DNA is TGTGCCAGCAGTTTTCTAGCGGGGGGTAACGAGCAGTACTTC. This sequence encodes CASSFLAGGNEQYF.

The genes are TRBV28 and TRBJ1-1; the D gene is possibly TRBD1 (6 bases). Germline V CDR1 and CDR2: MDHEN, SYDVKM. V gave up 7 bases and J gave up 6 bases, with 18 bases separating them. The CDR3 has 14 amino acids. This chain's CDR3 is CASKGLQGWAEAFF. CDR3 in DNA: TGTGCCAGCAAAGGTTTACAGGGTTGGGCTGAAGCTTTCTTT.

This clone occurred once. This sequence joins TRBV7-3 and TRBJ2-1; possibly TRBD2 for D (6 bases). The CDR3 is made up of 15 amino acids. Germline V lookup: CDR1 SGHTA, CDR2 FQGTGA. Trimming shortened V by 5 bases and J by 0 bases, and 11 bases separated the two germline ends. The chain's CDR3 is CASSRLGSSYNEQFF. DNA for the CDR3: TGTGCCAGCAGCCGACTAGGGAGCTCCTACAATGAGCAGTTCTTC.